This T cell receptor (beta chain) was documented in a study of cytomegalovirus exposure and HLA in healthy donors (dated by TCRdb to 2017 to 2019). Broadly, across the study: The approximately 710 repertoires of the first cohort and the 120 or so validation repertoires were produced on the same platform, according to a later analysis. The aim of the study was to test whether cataloging public T cell receptors could identify signatures of past pathogen exposure. To predict cytomegalovirus infection status, the study brought together high-throughput TCR immunosequencing, statistical association of individual TCRs with disease status, and machine learning. Besides the first cohort of around 700 subjects, a separate validation cohort made up of roughly 120 different subjects was used.

On this clone itself: Its antigen is still unknown. Per-nucleotide qualities are absent, and no much larger clonotype sits a single base away.

The library came from the immunoSEQ multiplex PCR assay. In the original analysis: A statistical classification framework was developed to diagnose cytomegalovirus status using the catalog of TCR beta chain sequences. Imported from immuneACCESS, the table was reduced by TCRdb to in-frame sequences with V and J called. These copies leave out some clones; in studies compared against another copy, an unresolved V gene accounts for under half, and the cause of the remainder is not known. For V, J and clone size, that table is used; D and trimming come from the DNA. In all, the sample holds about 160,000 clones, and under 90% of those were seen once. The ten most abundant clones make up 4.2% of the sample. Separate from the approximately 670-subject first cohort, the validation cohort of 90 to 150 subjects was the group to which the donors belonged. Overall study outcomes, separate from this receptor: Three of the identified cytomegalovirus-associated TCR beta chains were confirmed in vitro to be specific for cytomegalovirus antigens. The classifier was reported to diagnose cytomegalovirus status with high specificity and sensitivity in both the original cohort and the validation cohort. All 120 or so repertoires were used to score co-occurrence in the validation cohort in a later analysis, because that analysis had no HLA typing for the cohort. It was suggested by the authors that the approach could potentially be generalized to other disease states and immunological phenotypes. Across donors, most TCR sequences were observed very rarely, whereas some public TCRs were present in many individuals. Subsequent analysis determined that TCRs grouped into clusters in the first cohort also showed a tendency toward co-occurrence across the approximately 110 validation repertoires, and 85% to 95% of cluster scores exceeded 0. The study listed 150 to 200 TCR beta chains as associated with cytomegalovirus.

From the cysteine through the phenylalanine, the CDR3 covers 14 amino acids. Here the CDR3 DNA is all that survives: 42 bases in frame from base 1. Trimming leaves V shorter by 2 bases and J shorter by 5 bases, with the junction holding 6 bases beyond the gene matches. For CDR1 and CDR2, the germline V gene (reference sequence) lists SGHNT and YYREEE. The sample taken for sequencing was PBMCs. Recombination connected TRBV5-4 to TRBJ1-1; 7 central bases correspond to TRBD1. The receptor comes from a man aged 18-30 years in good health and CMV-seropositive. The nucleotide sequence reads as follows: TGTGCCAGCAGCTTCCGACAGGGTGGAACTGAAGCTTTCTTT. The encoded protein is CASSFRQGGTEAFF.